The rows below give T cell receptor beta chains drawn from one sample of a study of T cell repertoires in cytomegalovirus infection. TCRdb reanalysed the reads using MiXCR and keeps one entry per CDR3 protein. The sample includes around 530,000 distinct CDR3 sequences, approximately 15% seen only once; the top ten take approximately 24%. The sample taken for sequencing was CD8+ T cells from PBMCs. These receptors came from a human donor in good health (CMV status not recorded). Some clones in this sample may be carry-over from other donors' samples. The CDR3 runs from the conserved cysteine through the conserved F or W. D genes are given only for firm matches. Only some rows state a clone size, as once, few, many or a class for expanded clones.

V	J	size	D	DNA	CDR3
TRBV11-2	TRBJ2-1	many	TRBD2	TGTGCCAGCAGCTTAGCCCCCCCCCCAGCGGGAGGGAATGAGCAGTTCTTC	CASSLAPPPAGGNEQFF
TRBV7-9	TRBJ1-5	many	-	TGTGCCAGCAGCTTTGCGGGAAGCAATCAGCCCCAGCATTTT	CASSFAGSNQPQHF
TRBV7-3	TRBJ2-3	many	-	TGTGCCAGCAGCCCGACCGGGCCCACAGATACGCAGTATTTT	CASSPTGPTDTQYF
TRBV6-2/TRBV6-3	TRBJ2-7	few	TRBD1	TGTGCCAGCAGCCACCCCAGACAGGGGATTTACGAGCAGTACTTC	CASSHPRQGIYEQYF
TRBV7-3	TRBJ2-1	many	-	TGTGCCAGCAGCTTAGACGCCGGCTCTGAGCAGTTCTTC	CASSLDAGSEQFF
TRBV4-2	TRBJ1-1	many	TRBD1	TGTGCCAGCAGCCCTGGGGGACAGTTAAACACTGAAGCTTTCTTT	CASSPGGQLNTEAFF
TRBV5-4	TRBJ2-2	-	-	TGTGCCAGCAGAGGCCAAGGGGACACCGGGGAGCTGTTTTTT	CASRGQGDTGELFF
TRBV2	TRBJ2-1	-	-	TGTGCCAGCAGTGAGAGTCACCCCAGTAGATTTGAGCAGTTCTTC	CASSESHPSRFEQFF
TRBV7-3	TRBJ2-3	-	TRBD2	TGTGCCAGCAGCCTGACTAGCGGGCCCCAAGCAGATACGCAGTATTTT	CASSLTSGPQADTQYF
TRBV10-3	TRBJ2-2	many	-	TGTGCCATCAGTGACGAGGGCGGGGAGCTGTTTTTT	CAISDEGGELFF
TRBV6-1	TRBJ2-7	many	TRBD2	TGTGCCAGCAGTGAAGCGCTTTGGGAGCGGGAGGACACCTACGAGCAGTACTTC	CASSEALWEREDTYEQYF
TRBV7-9	TRBJ2-7	many	-	TGTGCCAGCAGCTCTCGCGGGGGGACAGGGATATCACACGAGCAGTACTTC	CASSSRGGTGISHEQYF
TRBV6-5	TRBJ1-1	many	-	TGTGCCAGCAGTTTCACCCTGACAGTATCGAACACTGAAGCTTTCTTT	CASSFTLTVSNTEAFF
TRBV6-1	TRBJ2-2	-	-	TGTGCCGGCGTCTCGCGGCGAACCGGGGAGCTGTTTTTT	CAGVSRRTGELFF
TRBV6-5	TRBJ2-1	few	TRBD2	TGTGCCAGCAATCTAGCGGGACACAATGAGCAGTTCTTC	CASNLAGHNEQFF
TRBV27	TRBJ2-3	many	-	TGTGCCAGCAGTTTGTCCGTCCTAGATACGCAGTATTTT	CASSLSVLDTQYF
TRBV3-1	TRBJ1-4	few	-	TGTGCCAGCAGCCCCGAGCTAAGGAAAACTAATGAAAAACTGTTTTTT	CASSPELRKTNEKLFF
TRBV27	TRBJ2-2	many	-	TGTGCCAGCAGTTCCCCCGGGACACTGACCGGGGAGCTGTTTTTT	CASSSPGTLTGELFF
TRBV7-8	TRBJ1-2	many	-	TGTGCCAGCAGCGAGCTCTCCGACAACACCTTC	CASSELSDNTF
TRBV4-1	TRBJ1-1	few	-	TGCGCCAGCAGCGCTAGCAGGACGGCTAACACTGAAGCTTTCTTT	CASSASRTANTEAFF
TRBV20-1	TRBJ2-7	many	TRBD2	TGCAGTGCCTCCGTACGGGGACAGGAAGGGACTAGCGGGAGGGCCCTTGTCTACGAGCAGTACTTC	CSASVRGQEGTSGRALVYEQYF
TRBV27	TRBJ2-5	-	TRBD1	TGTACCAGCAGCTCGGACAGGCCACAAGAGACCCAGTACTTC	CTSSSDRPQETQYF
TRBV10-2	TRBJ2-7	few	-	TGCGCCACCGGGGTTGGCGAGCAGTACTTC	CATGVGEQYF
TRBV28	TRBJ2-6	many	-	TGTGCCAGCAAACAGGGTCTCTCTGGGGCCAACGTCCTGACTTTC	CASKQGLSGANVLTF
TRBV7-2	TRBJ2-6	many	-	TGTGCCAGCAGCTTAGCTGGAGGTGGGGCCAACGTCCTGACTTTC	CASSLAGGGANVLTF
TRBV29-1	TRBJ1-2	many	TRBD1	TGCAGCGCCCAGGCAGGGGGGCTGATTTTCGACTATGGCTACACCTTC	CSAQAGGLIFDYGYTF
TRBV4-1	TRBJ2-7	few	-	TGCGCCAGCAGCCAAGATCAGGAGGAACCCTACGAGCAGTACTTC	CASSQDQEEPYEQYF
TRBV3-1	TRBJ1-2	-	TRBD1	TGTGCCAGCAGCCAAGATCTAGACAGGGGGATCTATGGCTACACCTTC	CASSQDLDRGIYGYTF
TRBV7-6	TRBJ2-7	many	-	TGTGCCAGCAGCACTTTCTCGGGACGCGACTACGAGCAGTACTTC	CASSTFSGRDYEQYF
TRBV7-7	TRBJ2-2	-	-	TGTGCTAGCAGCTTAGCCCCCAGAAACGGGGAGCTGTTTTTT	CASSLAPRNGELFF
TRBV7-9	TRBJ1-5	many	TRBD1	TGTGCCAGCAGCTCAATGGACAGGGGTAGCAATCAGCCCCAGCATTTT	CASSSMDRGSNQPQHF
TRBV6-1	TRBJ2-3	many	-	TGTGCCAGCAGTGAGCCGATGGGTTATAGGACAGATACGCAGTATTTT	CASSEPMGYRTDTQYF
TRBV19	TRBJ1-4	few	TRBD1	TGTGCCAGTAGTATTTGGGACAGGGTACCTGAAAAACTGTTTTTT	CASSIWDRVPEKLFF
TRBV7-9	TRBJ2-6	few	-	TGTGCCAGCAGCTCTGGATGGTGGGCGAGAGGGGCCAACGTCCTGACTTTC	CASSSGWWARGANVLTF
TRBV28	TRBJ2-1	-	-	TGTGCCAGCAGTTCAGGGCGGGGTGGGGCAAGGGACAACAATGAGCAGTTCTTC	CASSSGRGGARDNNEQFF
TRBV20-1	TRBJ1-1	few	-	TGCAGTGCTAGAGATATGGCAGGGACGGGCACTGAAGCTTTCTTT	CSARDMAGTGTEAFF
TRBV20-1	TRBJ2-1	-	TRBD2	TGCAGTGCTTTAGCGGGAGTCGCCCACAATGAGCAGTTCTTC	CSALAGVAHNEQFF
TRBV12-3/TRBV12-4	TRBJ2-2	many	-	TGTGCCAGCAGTTTGGCGGTGCGCACCGGGGAGCTGTTTTTT	CASSLAVRTGELFF
TRBV7-9	TRBJ1-1	many	TRBD1	TGTGCCAGCAGCTTAGTGAGGGGGCGCGGTGAAGCTTTCTTT	CASSLVRGRGEAFF
TRBV6-2/TRBV6-3	TRBJ1-4	-	-	TGTGCCAGCACCTACCTTTTGGACAGTCCTAATGAAAAACTGTTTTTT	CASTYLLDSPNEKLFF
TRBV4-2	TRBJ2-3	few	TRBD2	TGTGCCAGCAGCCAAGAGGTCCTAAGCGGGGGGCTCACAGATACGCAGTATTTT	CASSQEVLSGGLTDTQYF
TRBV15	TRBJ1-2	-	-	TGTGCCACCAGCAGAGGACAGGCCTCTAACTATGGCTACACCTTC	CATSRGQASNYGYTF
TRBV6-5	TRBJ2-2	many	TRBD2	TGTGCCTCCTCGAAGAAATTAGCGGGAGGGTTAACCGGGGAGCTGTTTTTT	CASSKKLAGGLTGELFF
TRBV28	TRBJ2-2	-	-	TGTGCCAGCAGCGGTAGCGGACTAACGAACACCGGGGAGCTGTTTTTT	CASSGSGLTNTGELFF
TRBV6-1	TRBJ1-4	many	TRBD1	TGTGCCAGCAGCCCGGGACAGGTTGGGATTACAACTAATGAAAAACTGTTTTTT	CASSPGQVGITTNEKLFF